This T cell receptor (beta chain) is drawn from a study of identical twins. The CDR3 is 13 amino acids. From germline, CDR1 is LGHNA and CDR2 YNFKEQ. TCRdb reprocessed the 5' RACE reads with MiXCR, giving one entry per CDR3 protein. The sample yields approximately 1.8 million distinct CDR3 sequences, under 35% seen once. Comments on this clonotype: A much larger clonotype is one base distant, so this may be a read error.

Sequenced sample: cord blood. The receptor's source is a newborn girl in good health. The V call is TRBV4-2, the J call TRBJ1-2, with a tentative D call TRBD1 (6 bases). In nucleotides, the CDR3 is TGTGCCAGCGGCCAAGGACAGTCCTATGGCTACACCTTC. It translates to CASGQGQSYGYTF.